Following are 2 T cell receptor beta chains from one sample sequenced in a study of shared clonotypes between healthy human individuals. Sequencing used immunoSEQ multiplex PCR; TCRdb keeps in-frame clones, though not all of them. In the table there are a few million clones, around 90% of which are singletons. The sequenced material came from naive CD4+ T cells from PBMCs. As to subset: CD45RA+ positively selected. These receptors came from a man younger than 35 in good health. Some clones in this sample may be carry-over from other donors' samples.

V is TRBV6-4 and J is TRBJ2-2; D gene ambiguous. The V end lost 0 bases, the J end lost 4 bases, and 9 bases lay between the germline ends. CDR3 length: 15 amino acids. Germline V gene data show CDR1 as MRHNA and CDR2 as SNTAGT. In nucleotides, the CDR3 is TGTGCCAGCAGTGACTCAGGGTTGGGCACCGGGGAGCTGTTTTTT. It specifies CASSDSGLGTGELFF.

The rearrangement uses TRBV29-1 and TRBJ1-1; a possible D gene is TRBD1 (5 bases). The CDR3 has 10 amino acids. Trimming pared 7 bases from V and 11 bases from J, leaving 14 bases between. Per the germline V gene, CDR1 is SQVTM and CDR2 is ANQGSEA. The CDR3 region has the DNA TGCAGCGCCGGACATTCTGGGGCTTTCTTT. As protein: CSAGHSGAFF.